This TCR beta chain is drawn from a study of control samples from healthy donors and cancer patients. Clones were read by immunoSEQ multiplex PCR, and TCRdb kept only the in-frame ones, dropping some. The repertoire holds about 120,000 clones, approximately 88% seen once, with 40% in the top ten. Germline CDR1 is SGHTA and CDR2 is FQGNSA. This CDR3 contains 12 residues. Trimming removed 8 bases from V and 10 bases from J; junction bases left unmatched: 8. The sample consisted of blood. This receptor was obtained from a man between 45 and 60 years old in good health. The chain joins TRBV7-2 to TRBJ2-1; 7 nucleotides agree with TRBD2. The CDR3 loop is CASQTSLGEQFF. CDR3 bases: TGTGCCAGCCAGACTAGCCTCGGGGAGCAGTTCTTC.